The present T cell receptor (beta chain) was sequenced within a study of blood T cell repertoires in COVID-19. Recruits, aged roughly 18 to 90 years, lived in 24 US areas. The assay was immunoSEQ multiplex PCR, and TCRdb's table has in-frame clones only and misses some. In the table there are 350,000 to 400,000 clones, approximately 93% of which are singletons. The germline V gene encodes CDR1 SGDLS and CDR2 YYNGEE. The CDR3 totals 15 residues. V dropped 2 bases and J dropped 4; count of bases not matched to a gene: 7. This chain connects TRBV9 to TRBJ2-5, with TRBD2 matching over 8 bases. The sequence derives from a woman aged 40 to 50 who had been exposed to COVID-19. The sample taken for sequencing was PBMCs or T cells enriched from blood (not recorded which). The CDR3 protein is CASSVASGRGETQYF. The CDR3 region has the DNA TGTGCCAGCAGCGTCGCGAGCGGGAGAGGAGAGACCCAGTACTTC. The full variable domain, with the rest looked up from reference TRBV9 and TRBJ2-5, is DSGVTQTPKHLITATGQRVTLRCSPRSGDLSVYWYQQSLDQGLQFLIQYYNGEERAKGNILERFSAQQFPDLHSELNLSSLELGDSALYFCASSVASGRGETQYFGPGTRLLVL.